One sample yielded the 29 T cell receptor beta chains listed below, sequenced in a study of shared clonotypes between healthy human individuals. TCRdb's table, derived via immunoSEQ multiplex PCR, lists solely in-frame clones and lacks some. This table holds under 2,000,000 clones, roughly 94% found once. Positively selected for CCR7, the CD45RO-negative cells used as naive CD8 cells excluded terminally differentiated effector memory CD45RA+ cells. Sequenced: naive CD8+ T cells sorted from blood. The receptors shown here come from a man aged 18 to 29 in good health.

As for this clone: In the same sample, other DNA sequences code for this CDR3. The CDR3 DNA follows: TGTGCCAGCAGTTTGGCGGGGAATGGGGAGCTGTTTTTT. This codes for CASSLAGNGELFF. The V and J genes are TRBV27 and TRBJ2-2; possibly TRBD2 for D (6 bases). The CDR3 is made up of 13 amino acids. The germline gives CDR1 MNHEY, CDR2 SMNVEV (reference sequence). Trimming took 3 bases from V and 8 from J, leaving 10 bases between them.

The CDR3 spells CASSFEGGAQETQYF. Here the CDR3 DNA reads TGCGCCAGCAGCTTTGAAGGGGGTGCGCAAGAGACCCAGTACTTC. The chain joins TRBV5-1 to TRBJ2-5; possibly TRBD1 for D (6 bases). The CDR3 contains 15 residues. The V end lost 2 bases, the J end lost 2 bases, and 13 bases lay between the germline ends. Germline CDR1 is SGHRS and CDR2 is YFSETQ.

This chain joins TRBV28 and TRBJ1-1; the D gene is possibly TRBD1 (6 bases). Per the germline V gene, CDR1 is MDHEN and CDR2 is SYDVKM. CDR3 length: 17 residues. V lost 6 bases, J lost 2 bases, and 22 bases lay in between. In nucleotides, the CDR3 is TGTGCCAGCAGATCACTTCCTTGGACAGCCGATAACACTGAAGCTTTCTTT. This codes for CASRSLPWTADNTEAFF.

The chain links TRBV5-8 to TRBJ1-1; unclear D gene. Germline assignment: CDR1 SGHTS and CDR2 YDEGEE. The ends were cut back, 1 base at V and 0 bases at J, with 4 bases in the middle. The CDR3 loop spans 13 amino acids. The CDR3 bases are TGTGCCAGCAGCTTGCCCTTGAACACTGAAGCTTTCTTT. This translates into CASSLPLNTEAFF.

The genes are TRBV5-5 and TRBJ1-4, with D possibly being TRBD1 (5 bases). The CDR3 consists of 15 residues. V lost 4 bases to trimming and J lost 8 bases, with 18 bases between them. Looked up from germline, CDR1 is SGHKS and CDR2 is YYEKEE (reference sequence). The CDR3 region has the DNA TGTGCCAGCAGCCCCGGCAGGGAGGTTTTGGAAAAACTGTTTTTT. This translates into CASSPGREVLEKLFF.

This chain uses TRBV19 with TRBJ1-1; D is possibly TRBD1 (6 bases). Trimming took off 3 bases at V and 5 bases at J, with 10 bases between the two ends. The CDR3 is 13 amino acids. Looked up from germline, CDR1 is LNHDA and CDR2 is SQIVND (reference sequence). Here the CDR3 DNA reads TGTGCCAGTAGTATCAGGGGAAGTACTGAAGCTTTCTTT. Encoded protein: CASSIRGSTEAFF.

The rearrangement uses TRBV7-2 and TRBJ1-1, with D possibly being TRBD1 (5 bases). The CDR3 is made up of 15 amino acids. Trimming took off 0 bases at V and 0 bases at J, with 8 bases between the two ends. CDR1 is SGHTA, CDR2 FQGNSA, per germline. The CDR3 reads CASSLAQGLNTEAFF. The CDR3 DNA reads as TGTGCCAGCAGCTTAGCTCAGGGCCTGAACACTGAAGCTTTCTTT.

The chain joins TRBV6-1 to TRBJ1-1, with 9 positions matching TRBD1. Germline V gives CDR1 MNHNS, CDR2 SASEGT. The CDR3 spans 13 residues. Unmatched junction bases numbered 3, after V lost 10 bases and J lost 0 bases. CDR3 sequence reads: CAITGGMNTEAFF. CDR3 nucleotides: TGTGCCATCACAGGGGGCATGAACACTGAAGCTTTCTTT.

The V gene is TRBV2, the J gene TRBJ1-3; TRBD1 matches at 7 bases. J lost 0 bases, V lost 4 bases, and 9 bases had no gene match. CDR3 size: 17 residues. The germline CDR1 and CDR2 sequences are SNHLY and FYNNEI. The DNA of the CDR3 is TGTGCCAGCAGTGGGGCTGGGACAGAGGACTCTGGAAACACCATATATTTT. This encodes CASSGAGTEDSGNTIYF.

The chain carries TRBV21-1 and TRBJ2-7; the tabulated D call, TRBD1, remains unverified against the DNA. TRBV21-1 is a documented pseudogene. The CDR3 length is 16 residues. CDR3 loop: CASTLRGQGRDYEQYF. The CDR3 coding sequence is TGTGCCAGCACCTTACGTGGACAGGGGAGAGACTACGAGCAGTACTTC.

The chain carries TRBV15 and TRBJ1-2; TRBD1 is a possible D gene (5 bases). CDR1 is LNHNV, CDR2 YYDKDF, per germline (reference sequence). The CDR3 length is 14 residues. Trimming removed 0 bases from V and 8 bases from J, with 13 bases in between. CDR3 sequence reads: CATSRDRGVEGYTF. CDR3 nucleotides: TGTGCCACCAGCAGAGATCGGGGGGTGGAGGGCTACACCTTC.

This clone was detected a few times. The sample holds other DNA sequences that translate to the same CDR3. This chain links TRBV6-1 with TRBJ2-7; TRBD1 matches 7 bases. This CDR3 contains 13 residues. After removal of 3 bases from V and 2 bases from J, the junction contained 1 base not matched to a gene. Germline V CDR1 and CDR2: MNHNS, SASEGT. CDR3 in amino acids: CASSETGPYEQYF. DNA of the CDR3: TGTGCCAGCAGTGAGACAGGGCCCTACGAGCAGTACTTC.

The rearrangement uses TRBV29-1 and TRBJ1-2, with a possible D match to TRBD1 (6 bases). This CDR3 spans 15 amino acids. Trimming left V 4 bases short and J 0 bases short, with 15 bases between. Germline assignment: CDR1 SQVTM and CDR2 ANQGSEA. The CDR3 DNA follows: TGCAGCGTTGTCTTGGCGGACAGCTCTAACTATGGCTACACCTTC. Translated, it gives CSVVLADSSNYGYTF. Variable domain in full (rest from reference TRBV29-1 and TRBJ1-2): SAVISQKPSRDICQRGTSLTIQCQVDSQVTMMFWYRQQPGQSLTLIATANQGSEATYESGFVIDKFPISRPNLTFSTLTVSNMSPEDSSIYLCSVVLADSSNYGYTFGSGTRLTVV.

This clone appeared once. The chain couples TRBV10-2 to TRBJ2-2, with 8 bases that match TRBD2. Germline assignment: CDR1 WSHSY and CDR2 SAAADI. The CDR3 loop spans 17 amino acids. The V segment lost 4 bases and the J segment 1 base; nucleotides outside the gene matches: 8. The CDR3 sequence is CASSVLSGIQNTGELFF. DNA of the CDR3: TGCGCCAGCAGTGTACTTAGCGGGATTCAGAACACCGGGGAGCTGTTTTTT.

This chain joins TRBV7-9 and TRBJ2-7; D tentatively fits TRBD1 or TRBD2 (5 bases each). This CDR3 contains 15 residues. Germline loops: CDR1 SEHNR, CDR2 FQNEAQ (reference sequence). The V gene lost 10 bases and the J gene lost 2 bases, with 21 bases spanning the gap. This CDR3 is CATTKGDGVPYEQYF. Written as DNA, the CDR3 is TGTGCCACCACGAAAGGGGACGGGGTTCCCTACGAGCAGTACTTC.

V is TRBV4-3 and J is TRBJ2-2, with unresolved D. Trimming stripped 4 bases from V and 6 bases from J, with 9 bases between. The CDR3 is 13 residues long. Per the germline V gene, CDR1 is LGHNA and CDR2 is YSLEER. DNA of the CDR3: TGCGCCAGCAGCCTTCCCGGGTCCGGGGAGCTGTTTTTT. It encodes CASSLPGSGELFF.

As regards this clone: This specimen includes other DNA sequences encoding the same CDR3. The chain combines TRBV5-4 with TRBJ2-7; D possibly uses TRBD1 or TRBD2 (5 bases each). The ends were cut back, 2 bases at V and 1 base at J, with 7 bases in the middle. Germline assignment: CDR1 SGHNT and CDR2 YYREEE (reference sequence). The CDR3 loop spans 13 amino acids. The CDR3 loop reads CASSLWGSYEQYF. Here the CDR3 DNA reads TGTGCCAGCAGCTTATGGGGGTCCTACGAGCAGTACTTC. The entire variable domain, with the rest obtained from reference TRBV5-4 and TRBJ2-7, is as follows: ETGVTQSPTHLIKTRGQQVTLRCSSQSGHNTVSWYQQALGQGPQFIFQYYREEENGRGNFPPRFSGLQFPNYSSELNVNALELDDSALYLCASSLWGSYEQYFGPGTRLTVT.

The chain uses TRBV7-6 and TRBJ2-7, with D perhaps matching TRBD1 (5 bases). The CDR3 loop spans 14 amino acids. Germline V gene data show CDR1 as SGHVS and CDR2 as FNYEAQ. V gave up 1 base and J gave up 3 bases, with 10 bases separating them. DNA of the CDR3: TGTGCCAGCAGCTTAGTTGCAGACAGCTACGAGCAGTACTTC. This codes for CASSLVADSYEQYF.

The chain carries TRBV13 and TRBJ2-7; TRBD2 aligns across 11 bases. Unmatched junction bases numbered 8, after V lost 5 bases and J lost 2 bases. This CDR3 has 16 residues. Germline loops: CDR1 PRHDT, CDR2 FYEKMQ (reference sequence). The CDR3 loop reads CASSNYGTSGTYEQYF. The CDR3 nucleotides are TGTGCCAGCAGCAACTACGGGACTAGCGGTACCTACGAGCAGTACTTC.

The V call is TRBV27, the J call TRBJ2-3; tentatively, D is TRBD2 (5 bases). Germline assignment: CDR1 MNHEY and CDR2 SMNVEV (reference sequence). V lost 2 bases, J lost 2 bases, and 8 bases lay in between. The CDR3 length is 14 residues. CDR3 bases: TGTGCCAGCAGTTTAGAGGGAAACACAGATACGCAGTATTTT. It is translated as CASSLEGNTDTQYF.

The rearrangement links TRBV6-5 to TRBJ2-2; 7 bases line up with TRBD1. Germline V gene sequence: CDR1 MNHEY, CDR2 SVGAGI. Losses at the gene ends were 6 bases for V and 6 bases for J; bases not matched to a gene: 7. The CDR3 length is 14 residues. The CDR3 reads CASSLTGSSGELFF. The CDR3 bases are TGTGCCAGCAGCCTGACAGGGAGCTCCGGGGAGCTGTTTTTT.

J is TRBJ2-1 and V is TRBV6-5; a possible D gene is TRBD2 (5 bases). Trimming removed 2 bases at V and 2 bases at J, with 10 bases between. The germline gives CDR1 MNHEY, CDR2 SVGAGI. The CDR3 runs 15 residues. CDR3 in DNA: TGTGCCAGCAGTTACATGAGCGGCACCTACAATGAGCAGTTCTTC. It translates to CASSYMSGTYNEQFF.

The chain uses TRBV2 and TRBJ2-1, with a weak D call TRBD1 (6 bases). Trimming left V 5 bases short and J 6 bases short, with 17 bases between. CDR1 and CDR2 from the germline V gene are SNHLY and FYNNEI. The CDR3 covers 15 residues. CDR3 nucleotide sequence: TGTGCCAGCAGTAAAAGGGACAACTCCGGCAATGAGCAGTTCTTC. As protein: CASSKRDNSGNEQFF.

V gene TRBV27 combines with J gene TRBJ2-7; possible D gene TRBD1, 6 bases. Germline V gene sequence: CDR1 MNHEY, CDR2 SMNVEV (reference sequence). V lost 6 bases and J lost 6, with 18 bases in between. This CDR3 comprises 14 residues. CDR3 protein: CASSPNRVEREQYF. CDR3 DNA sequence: TGTGCCAGCAGCCCTAACAGGGTAGAGCGCGAGCAGTACTTC.

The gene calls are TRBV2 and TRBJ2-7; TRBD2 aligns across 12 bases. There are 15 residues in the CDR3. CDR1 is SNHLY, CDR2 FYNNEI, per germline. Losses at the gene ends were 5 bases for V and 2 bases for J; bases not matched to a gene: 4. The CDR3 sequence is CASSSSGRGTYEQYF. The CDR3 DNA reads TGTGCCAGCAGTTCTAGCGGGAGGGGGACCTACGAGCAGTACTTC.

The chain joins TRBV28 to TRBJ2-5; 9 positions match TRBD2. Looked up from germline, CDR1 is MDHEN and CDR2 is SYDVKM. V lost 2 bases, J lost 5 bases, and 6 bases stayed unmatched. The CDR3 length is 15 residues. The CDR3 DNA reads TGTGCCAGCAGTTTAGGCGGGGGGGCCTTGGAGACCCAGTACTTC. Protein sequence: CASSLGGGALETQYF.

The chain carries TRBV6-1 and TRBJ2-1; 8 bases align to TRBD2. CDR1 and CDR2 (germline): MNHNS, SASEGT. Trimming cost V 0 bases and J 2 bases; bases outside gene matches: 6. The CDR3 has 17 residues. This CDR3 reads CASSEAKRGFTYNEQFF. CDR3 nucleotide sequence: TGTGCCAGCAGTGAAGCAAAGCGGGGGTTTACCTACAATGAGCAGTTCTTC.

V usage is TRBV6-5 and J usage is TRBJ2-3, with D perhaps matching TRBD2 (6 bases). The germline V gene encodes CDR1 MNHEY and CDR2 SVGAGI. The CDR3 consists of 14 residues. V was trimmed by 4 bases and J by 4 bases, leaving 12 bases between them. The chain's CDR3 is CASSSDWEADTQYF. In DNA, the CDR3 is TGTGCCAGCAGTTCGGACTGGGAGGCAGATACGCAGTATTTT.

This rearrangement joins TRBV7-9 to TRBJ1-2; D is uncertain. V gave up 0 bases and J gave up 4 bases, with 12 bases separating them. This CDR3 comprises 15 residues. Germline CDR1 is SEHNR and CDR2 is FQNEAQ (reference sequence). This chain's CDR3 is CASSLALPVPYGYTF. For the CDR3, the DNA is TGTGCCAGCAGCTTAGCTCTCCCAGTTCCCTATGGCTACACCTTC.